What follows is one T cell receptor (beta chain) and its context. This record comes from a study of blood T cell repertoires in COVID-19. Study in general: Samples taken during acute and convalescent COVID-19 were collected in the United States, Italy and Spain. The analysed material was cDNA or gDNA that came from T cells, B-cell-depleted T cells, or PBMCs.

Authors' methods: Using reference gene primer amplification, nucleated cell counts were estimated. This table comes from immunoSEQ multiplex PCR, and its TCRdb copy is limited to in-frame clones, with some not included. From that table come the V and J calls and clone size; the DNA was used to work out D and trimming. The sample consists of 110,000 to 150,000 clones, approximately 84% of them appearing once. V was clipped by 2 bases and J by 7 bases, with 15 bases between them. CDR1 GTSNPN and CDR2 SVGIG come from the germline V gene (reference sequence). CDR3 length: 14 residues. This rearrangement joins TRBV30 to TRBJ1-5; D perhaps matches TRBD1 (5 bases). Source material: peripheral blood. This clonotype was sampled from a woman aged 55-75 years with acute or convalescent COVID-19. The CDR3 spells CAWSRPGFRQPQHF. The CDR3 region has the DNA TGTGCCTGGAGTCGGCCAGGGTTTCGACAGCCCCAGCATTTT.